This passage covers 28 T cell receptor beta chains from one sample sequenced in a study of T cell responses to AZD1222 COVID-19 vaccine. TCRdb's copy holds only in-frame clones and misses some; the assay was immunoSEQ multiplex PCR. The sample gives around 160,000 clones, around nine tenths of which show up once; around 5.2% is in the top ten. This specimen consisted of peripheral blood, obtained on day 0 of AZD1222 vaccination. These receptors were taken from an adult in good health.

The chain uses TRBV7-9 and TRBJ1-2, with D possibly TRBD1 on 6 matching bases. From germline, CDR1 is SEHNR and CDR2 FQNEAQ (reference sequence). V was clipped by 3 bases and J by 0 bases, with 11 bases between them. The CDR3 loop spans 15 amino acids. CDR3 amino acids: CASSFTGTSNYGYTF. The CDR3 nucleotides are TGTGCCAGCAGCTTTACCGGGACATCTAACTATGGCTACACCTTC.

The rearrangement uses TRBV9 and TRBJ2-3; 7 bases agree with TRBD2. The CDR3 length is 15 residues. The germline V gene encodes CDR1 SGDLS and CDR2 YYNGEE. With V trimmed by 4 bases and J by 5 bases, 10 bases remained unmatched. This CDR3 reads CASSPRGSGGDTQYF. The DNA for the CDR3 is TGTGCCAGCAGCCCCCGGGGGTCGGGGGGAGATACGCAGTATTTT.

V usage is TRBV28 and J usage is TRBJ1-3; TRBD1 matches at 9 bases. The V gene end was trimmed by 2 bases and the J gene end by 0 bases; junction bases not matched to a gene: 8. CDR3 length: 18 amino acids. Germline V gives CDR1 MDHEN, CDR2 SYDVKM. The CDR3 DNA reads as TGTGCCAGCAGTTTACGTACAGGGGGCCCTACCTCTGGAAACACCATATATTTT. This sequence encodes CASSLRTGGPTSGNTIYF.

The chain combines TRBV5-5 with TRBJ2-5; D is ambiguous. Trimming stripped 4 bases from V and 6 bases from J, with 19 bases between. Per germline, CDR1 SGHKS and CDR2 YYEKEE (reference sequence). This CDR3 contains 15 residues. The CDR3 region is CASSPSVSMVQTQYF. CDR3 sequence (DNA): TGTGCCAGCAGCCCTTCGGTATCAATGGTGCAGACCCAGTACTTC. Variable domain in full (rest from reference TRBV5-5 and TRBJ2-5): DAGVTQSPTHLIKTRGQQVTLRCSPISGHKSVSWYQQVLGQGPQFIFQYYEKEERGRGNFPDRFSARQFPNYSSELNVNALLLGDSALYLCASSPSVSMVQTQYFGPGTRLLVL.

The chain employs TRBV19 and TRBJ2-7; D is uncertain. CDR3 length equals 14 residues. V was clipped by 3 bases and J by 5 bases, with 14 bases between them. Germline V gene data show CDR1 as LNHDA and CDR2 as SQIVND (reference sequence). The CDR3 here is CASSMGRPQDEQYF. CDR3 nucleotides: TGTGCCAGTAGTATGGGTCGGCCCCAGGACGAGCAGTACTTC.

The rearrangement uses TRBV5-1 and TRBJ1-4; TRBD1 matches 10 bases. This CDR3 contains 15 residues. The trim removed 5 bases at V and 7 bases at J, leaving 8 bases unmatched. Germline CDR1 is SGHRS and CDR2 is YFSETQ. CDR3 sequence: CASRQLGDRGEKLFF. CDR3 nucleotides: TGCGCCAGCAGGCAATTGGGGGACAGGGGTGAAAAACTGTTTTTT.

The rearrangement uses TRBV15 and TRBJ1-4; no definite D call. CDR3 length: 15 amino acids. Germline-derived CDR1 and CDR2 are LNHNV and YYDKDF (reference sequence). The V end lost 2 bases, the J end lost 3 bases, and 10 bases lay between the germline ends. Here the CDR3 reads CATSRQGRPNEKLFF. In nucleotides, the CDR3 is TGTGCCACCAGCAGACAAGGGCGACCTAATGAAAAACTGTTTTTT.

The rearrangement joins TRBV28 to TRBJ1-2; TRBD1 matches at 12 bases. V shed 1 base, J shed 5 bases, and the junction held 8 bases outside the gene matches. Looked up from germline, CDR1 is MDHEN and CDR2 is SYDVKM. The CDR3 runs to 17 residues. The CDR3 protein is CASSLSGTGGKGYGYTF. Written as DNA, the CDR3 is TGTGCCAGCAGTTTATCCGGGACAGGGGGCAAAGGGTATGGCTACACCTTC.

The chain uses TRBV4-3 and TRBJ2-1, with D unresolved. CDR3 length equals 16 residues. V was shortened by 0 bases and J by 0 bases, with 9 bases between the two germline ends. CDR1 is LGHNA and CDR2 is YSLEER in the germline V gene. This chain's CDR3 is CASSQEGSPSYNEQFF. CDR3 nucleotides: TGCGCCAGCAGCCAAGAAGGTTCCCCCTCCTACAATGAGCAGTTCTTC.

This clone was found once. The V gene is TRBV7-9, the J gene TRBJ1-1; D unclear. Trimming removed 1 base from V and 0 bases from J, with 12 bases in between. The germline V gene encodes CDR1 SEHNR and CDR2 FQNEAQ (reference sequence). This CDR3 region has 16 residues. CDR3 sequence (DNA): TGTGCCAGCAGCTTAGGTAGTCCGGGGATGAACACTGAAGCTTTCTTT. It translates to CASSLGSPGMNTEAFF.

The V call is TRBV6-6, the J call TRBJ1-2; 8 positions agree with TRBD1. There are 14 residues in the CDR3. V dropped 6 bases and J dropped 4; count of bases not matched to a gene: 7. In germline, CDR1 is MNHNY, CDR2 SVGAGI (reference sequence). The DNA of the CDR3 is TGTGCCAGCAGGGCTCGCGACAGGGGCTATGGCTACACCTTC. Protein: CASRARDRGYGYTF.

The chain couples TRBV24-1 to TRBJ2-1, with TRBD2 as a possible D gene (5 bases). V lost 7 bases and J lost 15, with 12 bases in between. Germline CDR1 KGHDR, CDR2 SFDVKD. CDR3 length equals 10 residues. CDR3: CATSEGRLFF. CDR3 nucleotides: TGTGCCACCAGCGAGGGCCGGTTGTTCTTC.

The chain has TRBV6-5 and TRBJ2-2; perhaps TRBD1 as D (5 bases). The V and J ends lost 5 bases and 5 bases respectively, with 15 bases between them. CDR1 and CDR2 from the germline V gene are MNHEY and SVGAGI. The CDR3 runs to 15 residues. CDR3 amino acids: CASSTLSRVTGELFF. In nucleotides, the CDR3 is TGTGCCAGCAGTACCCTGTCCAGGGTGACCGGGGAGCTGTTTTTT.

This chain links TRBV19 with TRBJ1-1, with D uncertain. Germline CDR1 LNHDA, CDR2 SQIVND (reference sequence). The V and J ends lost 3 bases and 4 bases respectively, with 12 bases between them. The CDR3 totals 14 residues. The DNA for the CDR3 is TGTGCCAGTAGTATCGCATCCCCGGGCACTGAAGCTTTCTTT. Amino acids: CASSIASPGTEAFF.

The V call is TRBV6-5, the J call TRBJ2-3; 9 positions agree with TRBD2. This CDR3 contains 14 residues. Losses at the gene ends were 8 bases for V and 3 bases for J; bases not matched to a gene: 6. Germline-derived CDR1 and CDR2 are MNHEY and SVGAGI. DNA for the CDR3: TGTGCCAGCCGGTCCAGCGGGGGGACAGATACGCAGTATTTT. Residues: CASRSSGGTDTQYF.

The rearrangement joins TRBV28 to TRBJ1-1, with 10 nucleotides matching TRBD1. The V gene end was trimmed by 7 bases and the J gene end by 5 bases; junction bases not matched to a gene: 4. This CDR3 spans 13 amino acids. CDR1 is MDHEN, CDR2 SYDVKM, per germline. The CDR3 DNA follows: TGTGCCAGCATGGGGACAGGGGCAACTGAAGCTTTCTTT. Its translation: CASMGTGATEAFF.

The chain joins TRBV6-5 to TRBJ1-4, with D uncertain. V lost 2 bases to trimming and J lost 7 bases, with 11 bases between them. The germline CDR1 and CDR2 sequences are MNHEY and SVGAGI. The CDR3 is made up of 14 amino acids. In DNA form, the CDR3 reads TGTGCCAGCAGTTACGGGCCCTCGGGTGAAAAACTGTTTTTT. Translated, it gives CASSYGPSGEKLFF.

J is TRBJ1-6 and V is TRBV4-1, with a possible D match to TRBD1 (6 bases). CDR3 length equals 15 residues. V lost 0 bases and J lost 11, with 14 bases in between. Germline CDR1 reads MGHRA; CDR2 reads YSYEKL. CDR3 DNA: TGCGCCAGCAGCCAAGATGGCAGGGGTGCGGCACCCCTCCACTTT. This encodes CASSQDGRGAAPLHF.

The chain has TRBV6-2 or TRBV6-3 and TRBJ2-3; D gene ambiguous. Germline V gene sequence: CDR1 MNHEY, CDR2 SVGEGT. Trimming removed 2 bases from V and 4 bases from J, with 13 bases in between. The CDR3 totals 15 residues. Here the CDR3 reads CASSYGQVFPDTQYF. Here the CDR3 DNA reads TGTGCCAGCAGTTACGGGCAGGTTTTCCCAGATACGCAGTATTTT.

The chain is built from TRBV4-3 and TRBJ1-4; no clear D gene. The CDR3 has 18 residues. V was clipped by 1 base and J by 2 bases, with 17 bases between them. Germline assignment: CDR1 LGHNA and CDR2 YSLEER. The DNA for the CDR3 is TGCGCCAGCAGCCAAGGAATTATCGGGTCGCCGACTAATGAAAAACTGTTTTTT. Translating gives CASSQGIIGSPTNEKLFF.

The gene calls are TRBV10-3 and TRBJ2-3, with TRBD2 matching over 12 bases. Germline V gene lookup returns CDR1 ENHRY and CDR2 SYGVKD. V was clipped by 8 bases and J by 0 bases; unmatched bases: 6. The CDR3 has 16 amino acids. CDR3 loop: CAISPGTSGSTDTQYF. The CDR3 nucleotides read TGTGCCATCTCCCCCGGGACTAGCGGGAGCACAGATACGCAGTATTTT.

This chain uses TRBV7-3 with TRBJ2-1; 9 bases align to TRBD2. CDR3 length: 15 residues. V lost 4 bases and J lost 3; bases outside the gene matches: 4. Germline V gene data show CDR1 as SGHTA and CDR2 as FQGTGA. Written as DNA, the CDR3 is TGTGCCAGCAGCTCCGGGACTAGCCTCTACAATGAGCAGTTCTTC. Its protein product is CASSSGTSLYNEQFF.

The V and J genes are TRBV6-5 and TRBJ1-2; 7 bases line up with TRBD1. The length of the CDR3 is 13 residues. The V gene's germline CDR1 is MNHEY and CDR2 SVGAGI. V trimming: 0 bases; J trimming: 8 bases; junction bases outside the gene matches: 3. The CDR3, as DNA: TGTGCCAGCAGTTACTCGACAGGGAGCGGCTACACCTTC. Translating it yields CASSYSTGSGYTF.

This chain uses TRBV12-3 or TRBV12-4 with TRBJ1-5; possible D gene TRBD1, 6 bases. Trimming cost V 6 bases and J 5 bases, with 11 bases left between them. The CDR3 is 13 amino acids. As DNA, the CDR3 is TGTGCCAGCAGGATTGGGGGCGATCAGCCCCAGCATTTT. The encoded protein is CASRIGGDQPQHF.

This rearrangement joins TRBV4-2 to TRBJ2-3; TRBD2 agrees at 9 bases. CDR3 length equals 13 residues. In germline, CDR1 is LGHNA, CDR2 YNFKEQ. Germline trimming cut 4 bases from V and 7 bases from J; bases unmatched to any gene: 3. The CDR3 coding sequence is TGTGCCAGCAGCCGGGCGGGGGGGAATACGCAGTATTTT. It encodes CASSRAGGNTQYF.

For the CDR3, the DNA is TGTGCCAGCAGCCGGAGGGGTTTCGCTGAAGCTTTCTTT. Translation gives CASSRRGFAEAFF. The J gene is TRBJ1-1, the V gene TRBV4-2, with TRBD1 as a possible D gene (5 bases). V dropped 4 bases and J dropped 6 bases, with 12 bases sitting between them. The CDR3 covers 13 residues. Germline CDR1 is LGHNA and CDR2 is YNFKEQ.

The chain links TRBV3-1 (or the pseudogene TRBV3-2) to TRBJ2-1, with 14 bases lining up with TRBD2. This CDR3 comprises 15 residues. Losses at the gene ends were 4 bases for V and 8 bases for J; bases not matched to a gene: 4. The V gene's germline CDR1 is LGHDT and CDR2 YNNKEL (reference sequence). Here the CDR3 reads CASSPRLAGGHEQFF. For the CDR3, the DNA is TGTGCCAGCAGCCCGCGACTAGCGGGAGGGCATGAGCAGTTCTTC.

This sequence joins TRBV10-2 and TRBJ2-7, with D possibly being TRBD1 (6 bases). There are 13 residues in the CDR3. Trimming took 8 bases from V and 3 from J, leaving 14 bases between them. Germline CDR1 and CDR2: WSHSY and SAAADI. CDR3 bases: TGCGCCAGCGGACAGAATAGAAACTACGAGCAGTACTTC. Translating it yields CASGQNRNYEQYF.